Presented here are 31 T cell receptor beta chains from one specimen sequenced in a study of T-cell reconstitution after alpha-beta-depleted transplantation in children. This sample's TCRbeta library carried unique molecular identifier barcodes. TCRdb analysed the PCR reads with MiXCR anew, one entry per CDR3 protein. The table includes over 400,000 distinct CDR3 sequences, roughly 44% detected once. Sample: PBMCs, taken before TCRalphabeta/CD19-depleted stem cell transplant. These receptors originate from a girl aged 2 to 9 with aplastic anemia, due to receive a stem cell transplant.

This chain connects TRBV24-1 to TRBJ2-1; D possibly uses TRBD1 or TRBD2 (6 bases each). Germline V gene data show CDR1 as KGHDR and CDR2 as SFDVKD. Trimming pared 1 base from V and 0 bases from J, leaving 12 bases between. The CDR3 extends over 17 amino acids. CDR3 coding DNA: TGTGCCACCAGTGATTTAGGGGGGTACTCCTCCTACAATGAGCAGTTCTTC. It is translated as CATSDLGGYSSYNEQFF.

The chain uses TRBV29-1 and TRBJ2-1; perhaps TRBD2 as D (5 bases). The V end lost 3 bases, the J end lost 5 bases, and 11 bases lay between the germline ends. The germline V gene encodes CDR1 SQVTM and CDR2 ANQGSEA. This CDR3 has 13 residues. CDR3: CSVELRTDNEQFF. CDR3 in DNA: TGCAGCGTTGAGCTGCGGACTGACAATGAGCAGTTCTTC.

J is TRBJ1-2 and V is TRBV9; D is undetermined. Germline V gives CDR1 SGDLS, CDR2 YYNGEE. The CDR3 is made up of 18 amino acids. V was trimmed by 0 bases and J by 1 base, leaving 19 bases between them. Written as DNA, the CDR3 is TGTGCCAGCAGCGTAGCCGAGAACGTGGGAAGACGTAACTATGGCTACACCTTC. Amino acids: CASSVAENVGRRNYGYTF.

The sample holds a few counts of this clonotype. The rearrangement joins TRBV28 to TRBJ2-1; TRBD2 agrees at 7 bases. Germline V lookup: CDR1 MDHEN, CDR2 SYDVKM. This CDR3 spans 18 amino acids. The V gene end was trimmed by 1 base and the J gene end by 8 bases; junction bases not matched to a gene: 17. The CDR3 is CASSLFASGLVSSDEQFF. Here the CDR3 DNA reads TGTGCCAGCAGTTTATTTGCCAGCGGACTAGTAAGCTCTGATGAGCAGTTCTTC.

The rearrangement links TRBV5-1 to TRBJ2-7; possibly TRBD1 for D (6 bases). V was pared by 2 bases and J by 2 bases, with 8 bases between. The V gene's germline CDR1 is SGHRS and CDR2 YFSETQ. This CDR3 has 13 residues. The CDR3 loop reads CASSFGTTYEQYF. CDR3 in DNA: TGCGCCAGCAGCTTCGGGACAACCTACGAGCAGTACTTC. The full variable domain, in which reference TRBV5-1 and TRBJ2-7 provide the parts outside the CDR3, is KAGVTQTPRYLIKTRGQQVTLSCSPISGHRSVSWYQQTPGQGLQFLFEYFSETQRNKGNFPGRFSGRQFSNSRSEMNVSTLELGDSALYLCASSFGTTYEQYFGPGTRLTVT.

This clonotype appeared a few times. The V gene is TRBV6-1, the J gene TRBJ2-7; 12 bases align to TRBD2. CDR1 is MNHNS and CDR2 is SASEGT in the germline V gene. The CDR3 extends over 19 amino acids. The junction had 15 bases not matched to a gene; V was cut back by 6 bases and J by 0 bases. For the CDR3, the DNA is TGTGCCAGCAGCTCCGTAGGGCTAGCGGGGGGGCGAAGCTCCTACGAGCAGTACTTC. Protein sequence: CASSSVGLAGGRSSYEQYF.

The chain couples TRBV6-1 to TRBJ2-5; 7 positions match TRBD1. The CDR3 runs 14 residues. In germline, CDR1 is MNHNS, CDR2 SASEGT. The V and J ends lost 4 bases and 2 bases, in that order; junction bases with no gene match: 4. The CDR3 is CASSAGQLQETQYF. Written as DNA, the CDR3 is TGTGCCAGCAGTGCGGGACAGCTACAAGAGACCCAGTACTTC.

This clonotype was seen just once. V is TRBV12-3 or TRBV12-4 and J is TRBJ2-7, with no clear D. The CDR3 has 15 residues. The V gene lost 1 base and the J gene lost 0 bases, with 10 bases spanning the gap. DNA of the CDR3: TGTGCCAGCAGTTTAGAGGGCTACAGCTCCTACGAGCAGTACTTC. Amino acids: CASSLEGYSSYEQYF.

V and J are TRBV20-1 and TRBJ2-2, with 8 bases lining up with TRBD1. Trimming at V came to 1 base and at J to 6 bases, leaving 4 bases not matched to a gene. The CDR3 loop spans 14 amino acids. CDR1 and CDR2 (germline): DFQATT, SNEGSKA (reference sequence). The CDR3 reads CSARGTGQPGELFF. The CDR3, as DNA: TGCAGTGCTAGAGGGACAGGGCAGCCCGGGGAGCTGTTTTTT.

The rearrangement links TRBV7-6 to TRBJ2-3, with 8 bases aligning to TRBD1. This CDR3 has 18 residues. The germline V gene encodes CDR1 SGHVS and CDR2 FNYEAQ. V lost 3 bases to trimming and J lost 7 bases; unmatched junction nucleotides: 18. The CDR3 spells CASSFYKIGQGGRHTQYF. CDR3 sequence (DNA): TGTGCCAGCAGCTTCTACAAAATAGGACAGGGTGGGCGACATACGCAGTATTTT.

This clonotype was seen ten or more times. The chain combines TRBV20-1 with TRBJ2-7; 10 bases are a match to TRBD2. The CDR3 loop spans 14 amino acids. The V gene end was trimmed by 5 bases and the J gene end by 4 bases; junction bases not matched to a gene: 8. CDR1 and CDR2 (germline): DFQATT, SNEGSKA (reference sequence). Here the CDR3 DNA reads TGCAGTGCTTACCCGGGACTAGCGTTTTACGAGCAGTACTTC. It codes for CSAYPGLAFYEQYF.

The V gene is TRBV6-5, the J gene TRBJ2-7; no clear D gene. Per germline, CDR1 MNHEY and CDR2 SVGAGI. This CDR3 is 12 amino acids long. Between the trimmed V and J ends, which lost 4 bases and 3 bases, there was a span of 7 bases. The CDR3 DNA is TGTGCCAGCAGTTGGAAGGGCTACGAGCAGTACTTC. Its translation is CASSWKGYEQYF.

The CDR3 sequence is CAISEGGTSGYNEQFF. The CDR3 DNA follows: TGTGCCATCAGTGAGGGGGGGACTAGCGGCTACAATGAGCAGTTCTTC. V gene TRBV10-3 combines with J gene TRBJ2-1, with 11 bases that match TRBD2. From germline, CDR1 is ENHRY and CDR2 SYGVKD. The CDR3 contains 16 residues. Trimming took 2 bases from V and 3 from J; bases not matched to a gene: 3.

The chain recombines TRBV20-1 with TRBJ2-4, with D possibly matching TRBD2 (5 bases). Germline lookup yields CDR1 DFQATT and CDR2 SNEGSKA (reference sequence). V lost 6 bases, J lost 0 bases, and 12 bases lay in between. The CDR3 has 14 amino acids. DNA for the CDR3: TGCAGTGCCTTTCTTGGACTAGCCAAAAACATTCAGTACTTC. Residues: CSAFLGLAKNIQYF.

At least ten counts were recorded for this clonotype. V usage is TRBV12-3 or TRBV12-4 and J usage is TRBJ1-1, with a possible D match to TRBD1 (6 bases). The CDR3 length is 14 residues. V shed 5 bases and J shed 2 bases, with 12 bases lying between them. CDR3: CASSPNRVNTEAFF. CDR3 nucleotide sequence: TGTGCCAGCAGTCCTAACAGGGTAAACACTGAAGCTTTCTTT.

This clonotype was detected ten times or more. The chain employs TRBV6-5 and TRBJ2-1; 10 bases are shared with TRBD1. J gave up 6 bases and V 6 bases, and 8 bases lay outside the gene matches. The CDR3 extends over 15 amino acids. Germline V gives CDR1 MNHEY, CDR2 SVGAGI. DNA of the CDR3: TGTGCCAGCAGCTACGCCGGGACAGGGGCCAATGAGCAGTTCTTC. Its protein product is CASSYAGTGANEQFF.

CDR3 sequence reads: CASSQGLAAGYEQYF. Here the CDR3 DNA reads TGTGCCAGCAGCCAAGGACTAGCGGCCGGGTACGAGCAGTACTTC. The rearrangement joins TRBV3-1 to TRBJ2-7, with 9 positions matching TRBD2. The CDR3 sequence is 15 residues long. Germline loops: CDR1 LGHDT, CDR2 YNNKEL (reference sequence). The V and J ends lost 1 base and 4 bases, in that order; junction bases with no gene match: 5.

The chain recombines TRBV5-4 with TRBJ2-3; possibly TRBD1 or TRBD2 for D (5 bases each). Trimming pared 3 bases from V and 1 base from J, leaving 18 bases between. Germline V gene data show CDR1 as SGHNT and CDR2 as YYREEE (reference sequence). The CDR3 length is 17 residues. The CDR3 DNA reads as TGTGCCAGCAGCTCTGAGGGGCGGACCTACCGCACAGATACGCAGTATTTT. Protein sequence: CASSSEGRTYRTDTQYF.

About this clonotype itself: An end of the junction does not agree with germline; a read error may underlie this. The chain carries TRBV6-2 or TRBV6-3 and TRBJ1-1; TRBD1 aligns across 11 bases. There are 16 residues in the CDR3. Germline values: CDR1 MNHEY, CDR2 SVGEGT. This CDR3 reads CTSSFGTGGMDTEAFF. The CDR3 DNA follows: TGTACCAGCAGTTTCGGGACAGGGGGAATGGACACTGAAGCTTTCTTT.

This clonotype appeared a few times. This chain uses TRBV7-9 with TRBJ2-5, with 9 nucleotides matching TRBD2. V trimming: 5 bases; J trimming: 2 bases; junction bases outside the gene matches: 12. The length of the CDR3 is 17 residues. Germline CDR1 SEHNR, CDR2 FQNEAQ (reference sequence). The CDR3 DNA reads TGTGCCAGCAGCCAAGTCCCAGGGACTAGCAGACAAGAGACCCAGTACTTC. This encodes CASSQVPGTSRQETQYF.

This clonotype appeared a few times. CDR3 loop: CASSQEPRTGELFF. The DNA of the CDR3 is TGCGCCAGCAGCCAAGAACCCCGGACCGGGGAGCTGTTTTTT. V gene TRBV4-1 combines with J gene TRBJ2-2, with D hard to call. CDR1 and CDR2 from the germline V gene are MGHRA and YSYEKL. This CDR3 contains 14 residues. Deletions cut 0 bases from V and 5 bases from J, with 7 bases between.

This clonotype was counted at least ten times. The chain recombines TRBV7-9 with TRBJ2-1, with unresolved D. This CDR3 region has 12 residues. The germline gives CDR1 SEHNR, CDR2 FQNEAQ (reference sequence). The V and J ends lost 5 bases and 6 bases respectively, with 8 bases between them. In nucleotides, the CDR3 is TGTGCCAGCAGCCCCCTCTCCAATGAGCAGTTCTTC. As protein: CASSPLSNEQFF.

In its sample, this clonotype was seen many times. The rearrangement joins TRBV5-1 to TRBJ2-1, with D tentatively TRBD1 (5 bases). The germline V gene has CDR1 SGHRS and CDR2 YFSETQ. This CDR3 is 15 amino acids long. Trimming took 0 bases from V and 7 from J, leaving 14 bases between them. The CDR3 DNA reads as TGCGCCAGCAGCTTGGCCGCAGGGTTTAGGAATGAGCAGTTCTTC. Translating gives CASSLAAGFRNEQFF. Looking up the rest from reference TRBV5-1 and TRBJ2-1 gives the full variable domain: KAGVTQTPRYLIKTRGQQVTLSCSPISGHRSVSWYQQTPGQGLQFLFEYFSETQRNKGNFPGRFSGRQFSNSRSEMNVSTLELGDSALYLCASSLAAGFRNEQFFGPGTRLTVL.

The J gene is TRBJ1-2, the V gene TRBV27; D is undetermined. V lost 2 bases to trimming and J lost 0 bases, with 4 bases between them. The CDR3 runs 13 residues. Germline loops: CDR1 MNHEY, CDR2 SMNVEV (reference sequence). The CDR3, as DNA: TGTGCCAGCAGTTTACAGCCTAACTATGGCTACACCTTC. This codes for CASSLQPNYGYTF.

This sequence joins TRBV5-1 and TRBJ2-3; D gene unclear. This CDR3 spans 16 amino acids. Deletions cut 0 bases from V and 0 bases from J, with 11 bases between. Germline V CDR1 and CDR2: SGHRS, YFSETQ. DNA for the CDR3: TGCGCCAGCAGCTTGGAGGTGGGATTTAGCACAGATACGCAGTATTTT. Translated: CASSLEVGFSTDTQYF.

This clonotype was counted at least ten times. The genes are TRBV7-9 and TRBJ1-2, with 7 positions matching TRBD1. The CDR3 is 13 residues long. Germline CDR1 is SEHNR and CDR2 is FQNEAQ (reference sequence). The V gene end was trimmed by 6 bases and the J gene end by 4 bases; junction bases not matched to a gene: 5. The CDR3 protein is CASRRQGSYGYTF. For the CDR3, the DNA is TGTGCCAGCAGGCGACAGGGAAGCTATGGCTACACCTTC.

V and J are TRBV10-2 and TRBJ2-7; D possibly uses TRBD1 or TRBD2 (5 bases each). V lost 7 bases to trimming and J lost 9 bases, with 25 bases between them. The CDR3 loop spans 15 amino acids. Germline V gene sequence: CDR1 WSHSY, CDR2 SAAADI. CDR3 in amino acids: CASTSTGTDSRGQYF. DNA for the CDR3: TGCGCCAGCACTTCGACCGGGACGGACTCCCGTGGGCAGTACTTC.

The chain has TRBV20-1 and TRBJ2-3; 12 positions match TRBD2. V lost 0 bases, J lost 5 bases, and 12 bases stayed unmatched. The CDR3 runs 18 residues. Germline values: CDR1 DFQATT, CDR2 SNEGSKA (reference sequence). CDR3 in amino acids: CSARDDSLAGGYGDTQYF. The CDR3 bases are TGCAGTGCTAGAGACGACTCACTAGCGGGGGGCTATGGAGATACGCAGTATTTT.

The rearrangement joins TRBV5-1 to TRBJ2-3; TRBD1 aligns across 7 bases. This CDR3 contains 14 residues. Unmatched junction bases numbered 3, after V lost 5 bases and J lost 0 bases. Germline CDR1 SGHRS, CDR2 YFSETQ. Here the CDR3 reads CASSKGQSTDTQYF. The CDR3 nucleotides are TGCGCCAGCAGTAAGGGACAGAGCACAGATACGCAGTATTTT. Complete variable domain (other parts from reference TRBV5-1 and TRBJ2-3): KAGVTQTPRYLIKTRGQQVTLSCSPISGHRSVSWYQQTPGQGLQFLFEYFSETQRNKGNFPGRFSGRQFSNSRSEMNVSTLELGDSALYLCASSKGQSTDTQYFGPGTRLTVL.

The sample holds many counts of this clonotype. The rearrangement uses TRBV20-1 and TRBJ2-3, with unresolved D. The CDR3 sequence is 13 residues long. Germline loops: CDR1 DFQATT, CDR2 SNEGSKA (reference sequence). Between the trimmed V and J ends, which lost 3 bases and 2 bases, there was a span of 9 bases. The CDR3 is CSASNSFTDTQYF. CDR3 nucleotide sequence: TGCAGTGCTAGTAACTCCTTCACAGATACGCAGTATTTT.

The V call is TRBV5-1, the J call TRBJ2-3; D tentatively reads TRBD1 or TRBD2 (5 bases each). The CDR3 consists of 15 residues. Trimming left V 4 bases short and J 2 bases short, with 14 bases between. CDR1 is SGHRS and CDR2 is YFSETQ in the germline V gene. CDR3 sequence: CASSGGGATTDTQYF. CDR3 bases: TGCGCCAGCAGCGGGGGTGGGGCGACCACAGATACGCAGTATTTT. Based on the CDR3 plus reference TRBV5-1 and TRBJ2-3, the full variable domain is KAGVTQTPRYLIKTRGQQVTLSCSPISGHRSVSWYQQTPGQGLQFLFEYFSETQRNKGNFPGRFSGRQFSNSRSEMNVSTLELGDSALYLCASSGGGATTDTQYFGPGTRLTVL.